This T cell receptor (beta chain) emerged from a study of patients and donors after allogeneic stem cell transplantation. TCRdb used MiXCR to reprocess the RT-PCR reads, holding one entry per CDR3 protein. The table includes under 170,000 distinct CDR3 sequences, 30% to 45% detected once. Trimming cost V 0 bases and J 8 bases; bases outside gene matches: 6. CDR1 and CDR2 (germline): MNHEY, SVGAGI. The CDR3 runs to 14 residues. Sequencing was performed on blood, either unsorted or a sorted T cell fraction (not recorded which). This receptor was taken from a human donor who was either an allogeneic HSCT recipient or a stem cell or donor lymphocyte infusion donor (not recorded which). It is not recorded whose cells these are; they may come from a transplant donor. J is TRBJ1-2 and V is TRBV6-5; 7 bases are a match to TRBD1. The CDR3 is CASSYSSPGGGYTF. CDR3 coding DNA: TGTGCCAGCAGTTACTCGAGTCCAGGGGGAGGCTACACCTTC.